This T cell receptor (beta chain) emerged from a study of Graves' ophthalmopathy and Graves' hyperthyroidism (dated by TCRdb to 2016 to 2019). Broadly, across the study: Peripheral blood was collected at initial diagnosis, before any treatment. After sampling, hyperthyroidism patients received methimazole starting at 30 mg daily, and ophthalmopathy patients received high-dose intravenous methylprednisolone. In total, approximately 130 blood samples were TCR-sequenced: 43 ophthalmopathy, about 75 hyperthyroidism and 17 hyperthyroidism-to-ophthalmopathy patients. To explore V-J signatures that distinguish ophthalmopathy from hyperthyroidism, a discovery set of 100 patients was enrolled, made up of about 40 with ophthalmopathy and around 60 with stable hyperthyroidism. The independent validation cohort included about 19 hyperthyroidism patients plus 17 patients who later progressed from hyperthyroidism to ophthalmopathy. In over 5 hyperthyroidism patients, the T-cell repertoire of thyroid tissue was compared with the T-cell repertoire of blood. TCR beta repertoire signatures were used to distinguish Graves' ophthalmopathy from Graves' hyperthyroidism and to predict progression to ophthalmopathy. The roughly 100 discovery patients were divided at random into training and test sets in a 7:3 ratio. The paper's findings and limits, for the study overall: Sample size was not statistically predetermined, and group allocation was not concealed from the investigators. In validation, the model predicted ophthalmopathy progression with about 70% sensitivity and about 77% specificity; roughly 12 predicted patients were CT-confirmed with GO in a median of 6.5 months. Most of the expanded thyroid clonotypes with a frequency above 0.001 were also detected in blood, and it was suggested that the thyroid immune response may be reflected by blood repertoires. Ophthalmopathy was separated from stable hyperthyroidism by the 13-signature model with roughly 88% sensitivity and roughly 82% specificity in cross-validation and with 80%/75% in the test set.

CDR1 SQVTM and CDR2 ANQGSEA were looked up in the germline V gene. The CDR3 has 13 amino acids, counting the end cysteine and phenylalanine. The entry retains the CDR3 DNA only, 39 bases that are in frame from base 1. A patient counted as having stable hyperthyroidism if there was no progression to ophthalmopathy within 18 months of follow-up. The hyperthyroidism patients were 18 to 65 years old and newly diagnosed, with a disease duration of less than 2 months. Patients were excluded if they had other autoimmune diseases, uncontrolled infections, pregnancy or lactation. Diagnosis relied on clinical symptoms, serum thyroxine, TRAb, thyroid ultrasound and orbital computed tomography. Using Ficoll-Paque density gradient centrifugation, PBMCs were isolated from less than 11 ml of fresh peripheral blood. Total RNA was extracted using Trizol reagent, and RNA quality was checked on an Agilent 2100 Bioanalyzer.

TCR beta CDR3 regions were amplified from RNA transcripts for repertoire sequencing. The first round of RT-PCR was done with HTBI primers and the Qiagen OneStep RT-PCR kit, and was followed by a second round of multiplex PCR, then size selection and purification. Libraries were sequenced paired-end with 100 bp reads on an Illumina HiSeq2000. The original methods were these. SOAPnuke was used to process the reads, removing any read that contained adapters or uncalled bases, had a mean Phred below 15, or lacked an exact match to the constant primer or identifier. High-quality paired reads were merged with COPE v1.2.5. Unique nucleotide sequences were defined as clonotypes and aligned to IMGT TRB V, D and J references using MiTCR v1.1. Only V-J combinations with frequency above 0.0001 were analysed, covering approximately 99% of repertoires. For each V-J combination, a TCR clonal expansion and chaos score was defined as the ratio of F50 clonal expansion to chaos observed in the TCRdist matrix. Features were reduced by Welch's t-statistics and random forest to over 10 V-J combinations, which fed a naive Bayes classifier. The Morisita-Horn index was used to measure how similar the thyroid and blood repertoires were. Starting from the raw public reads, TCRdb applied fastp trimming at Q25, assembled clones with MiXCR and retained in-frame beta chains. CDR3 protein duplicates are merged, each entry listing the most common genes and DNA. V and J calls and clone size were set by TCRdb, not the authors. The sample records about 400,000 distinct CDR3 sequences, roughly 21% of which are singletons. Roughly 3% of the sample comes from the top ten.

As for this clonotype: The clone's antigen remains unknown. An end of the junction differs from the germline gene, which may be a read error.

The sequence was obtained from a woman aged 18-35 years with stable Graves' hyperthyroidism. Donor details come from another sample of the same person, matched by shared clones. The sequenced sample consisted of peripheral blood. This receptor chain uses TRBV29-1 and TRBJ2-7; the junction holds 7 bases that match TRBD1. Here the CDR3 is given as CSVTGTASYDQYF. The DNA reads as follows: TGCAGCGTCACCGGGACAGCCTCCTACGATCAGTACTTC.